A selection of T cell receptor beta chains follows, all from one sample in a study of cytomegalovirus exposure and HLA in healthy donors. The table came from immunoSEQ multiplex PCR; TCRdb's copy has only in-frame clones and leaves some out. Here the sample table reports around 110,000 clones. The sample was PBMCs. The receptors derive from a man in his forties in good health and CMV-seropositive. Each CDR3 is given with its conserved first and last residue.

j_call v_call cdr3_aa
TRBJ1-4 TRBV30 CAWSGGHSEKLFF
TRBJ2-3 TRBV5-1 CASSIRTGEGNTQYF
TRBJ2-7 TRBV27 CASSLRQGIYEQYF
TRBJ2-1 TRBV7-6 CASRIGTSGYNEQFF
TRBJ2-7 TRBV28 CASSSRTGAGEQYF
TRBJ1-5 TRBV4-2 CASSREPNQPQHF
TRBJ2-7 TRBV19 CASSLGLYSYEQYF
TRBJ2-7 TRBV6-5 CASSSAPDKAYEQYF
TRBJ1-2 TRBV10-3 CAISNPTGNYGYTF
TRBJ2-3 TRBV6-1 CASSGLAGGPDTQYF
TRBJ1-1 TRBV9 CASSVEPIRGMNTEAFF
TRBJ2-5 TRBV9 CASSYTGTGGRETQYF
NA TRBV5-6 CASTKGRQGSYEQYF
TRBJ2-1 TRBV11-3 CASSFRDRTYNEQFF